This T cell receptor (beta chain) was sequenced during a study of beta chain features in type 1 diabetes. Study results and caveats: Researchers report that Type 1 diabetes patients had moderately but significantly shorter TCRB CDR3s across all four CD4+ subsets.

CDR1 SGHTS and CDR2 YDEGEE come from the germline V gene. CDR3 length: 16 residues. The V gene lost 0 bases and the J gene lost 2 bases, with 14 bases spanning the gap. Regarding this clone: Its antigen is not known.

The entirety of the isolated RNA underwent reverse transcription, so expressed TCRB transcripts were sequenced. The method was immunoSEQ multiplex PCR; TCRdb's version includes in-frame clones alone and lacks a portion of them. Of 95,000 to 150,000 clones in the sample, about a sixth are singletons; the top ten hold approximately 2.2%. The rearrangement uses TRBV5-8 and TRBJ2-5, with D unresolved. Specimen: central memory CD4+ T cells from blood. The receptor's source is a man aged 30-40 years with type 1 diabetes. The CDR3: CASSLALATDQETQYF. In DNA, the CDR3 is TGTGCCAGCAGCTTGGCTCTGGCCACAGATCAAGAGACCCAGTACTTC.